This T cell receptor (beta chain) was recorded in a study of beta chain features in type 1 diabetes (dated by TCRdb to the late 2010s). For context, the study as a whole: Patients and healthy donors did not differ in mean age, gender distribution, total cell number or subset yield. A total of approximately 110,000,000 sorted cells were examined across all samples, and a strong correlation was observed between cell number per subset and RNA yield. In the study, recently diagnosed type 1 diabetes patients and matched healthy donors were compared on the TCRB repertoires of their sorted circulating CD4+ T cell subsets. Naive and central memory subsets were obtained from all 30 or so donors, but regulatory and stem cell-like memory subsets were isolated from only 8 patients and about 8 healthy donors.

The entire isolated RNA was reverse transcribed using the High Capacity cDNA Reverse Transcription Kit, and thus expressed TCRB transcripts were sequenced. Naive, central memory and regulatory T cell samples underwent deep immunoSEQ sequencing, averaging about 3.57 million total reads per sample. Sorted cells were lysed in RLT buffer and RNA was extracted with DNase-treated RNeasy Micro or Mini kits, depending on cell number. Each cell subset was processed separately to prevent cross-contamination, with patient and healthy donor samples processed together. Using the immunoSEQ multiplex PCR, TCRB sequences were amplified from cDNA into 87-bp fragments spanning the CDR3 region. Sequencing of the amplicons was done on the Illumina HiSeq platform. In the source study's methods: PCR bias was computationally corrected using synthetic template baselines, reads within Hamming distance 2 were collapsed, and singletons that could not be merged were discarded. Reads were aligned against IMGT so that V, D and J genes, CDR3 length and insertions or deletions at six rearrangement sites could be assigned. Within each subset, clonotype counts were normalized to the number of sorted cells before true diversity and Gini coefficients were calculated with the tcR R package. Repertoire sharing was quantified using the overlap coefficient calculated on TCRB nucleotide sequences. TCRdb retrieved this table from immuneACCESS and kept in-frame rearrangements only. Not all clones are present; in checked studies, unresolved V genes account for under half, and no reason is known for the remainder. V, J and clone size are taken as reported in that table, and D and trimming were inferred from the DNA itself. A total of 300,000 to 350,000 clones appear in this sample, roughly 15% of them only once. Approximately 6.7% of the sample is held by the ten biggest clonotypes.

Taken from cysteine to phenylalanine, the CDR3 has 16 residues. Only CDR3 DNA is held: 48 bases, read in frame from base 1. Trimming leaves V shorter by 0 bases and J shorter by 8 bases, with the junction holding 6 bases beyond the gene matches. CDR1 and CDR2, per the germline V gene, are MNHEY and SVGAGI. Each donor gave one peripheral blood draw, averaging approximately 0.12 L, which was collected into heparinised tubes. Naive, central memory, regulatory and stem cell-like memory CD4+ T cells were sorted on a BD FACSAria II using a panel including CD45RO, CCR7, CD25, CD127, CD95 and CD27. Every sorted population had a purity above 95%. PBMCs were isolated right away by Lymphoprep density gradient centrifugation and were stained directly, without culture. So that batch effects would be minimized, each experiment stained and sorted samples in pairs, pairing one healthy donor with one patient. With regard to this clone: Its recognized antigen is unknown. Base qualities are missing; no much larger clone stands one base away.

What the authors observed across the whole study: Naive, central memory and regulatory TCRB repertoires appeared more similar among patients than among healthy donors. Type 1 diabetes patients showed a moderate but significant shortening of TCRB CDR3 length in all four CD4+ subsets. Shorter templates might be favored by PCR, yet because patient and control samples were amplified and corrected together, any such skew would affect both groups equally. Because small numbers of individuals were included in the HLA sub-analyses, any influence of HLA type on TCRB rearrangement was left unresolved. At VDJ recombination sites, patients with type 1 diabetes made fewer insertions and deleted more nucleotides, a pattern implying thymic rearrangement abnormalities. Because cDNA rather than genomic DNA was sequenced, highly expressing activated cells could have been over-represented, although no difference in activation and CD3 levels was found between groups.

The sequence was collected from a man younger than 40 in good health. Sample: central memory CD4+ T cells from blood. Recombination linked TRBV6-5 to TRBJ2-1; the central 11 bases match TRBD2. The CDR3: CASSYSFSGGAHEQFF. The DNA sequence is TGTGCCAGCAGTTACTCGTTTAGCGGGGGGGCTCATGAGCAGTTCTTC.